This TCR beta chain was obtained from a study of cytomegalovirus exposure and HLA in healthy donors. Study-wide context: Some 85 million unique TCRs, all from HLA-typed donors, were included in an early release of the data.

The PCR contained 60 Vbeta and 13 Jbeta primers. Measured with immunoSEQ multiplex PCR; TCRdb has only the in-frame clones, and not every one. Here the sample spans 150,000 to 250,000 clones, roughly 85% being singletons. When sampled, the donors appeared nominally healthy, though they likely had unrecorded immune exposures. In the case of this clone: The antigen remains unidentified.

The germline V gene has CDR1 MNHEY and CDR2 SMNVEV (reference sequence). V was pared by 2 bases and J by 2 bases, with 13 bases between. This CDR3 has 15 amino acids. Study outcomes and limitations: Sequencing probably produced one cluster of sequence variants that were highly shared. TCR sequences were mostly rare, though some public TCRs occurred in many donors.

Source material: PBMCs. This sequence joins TRBV27 and TRBJ2-7; possible D gene TRBD2, 6 bases. The TCR was taken from a woman aged 50 to 60 in good health and CMV-seronegative. The DNA for the CDR3 is TGTGCCAGCAGTTTAGCGGGAACGCAACCCTACGAGCAGTACTTC. It yields the protein CASSLAGTQPYEQYF.